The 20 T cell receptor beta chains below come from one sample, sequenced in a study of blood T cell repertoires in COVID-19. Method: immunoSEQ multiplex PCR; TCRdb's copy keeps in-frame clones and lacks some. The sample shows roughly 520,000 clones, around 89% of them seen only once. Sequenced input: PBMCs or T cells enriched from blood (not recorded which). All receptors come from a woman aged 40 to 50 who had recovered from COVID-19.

The CDR3 DNA follows: TGCGCCAGCAGCTTCGGACAGGGAGTCGCCCCTCTACAGACAGATACGCAGTATTTT. Its translation: CASSFGQGVAPLQTDTQYF. The chain uses TRBV5-1 and TRBJ2-3, with 8 positions matching TRBD1. V lost 2 bases and J lost 3; bases outside the gene matches: 17. The CDR3 contains 19 residues. The germline V gene has CDR1 SGHRS and CDR2 YFSETQ. Looking up the rest from reference TRBV5-1 and TRBJ2-3 gives the full variable domain: KAGVTQTPRYLIKTRGQQVTLSCSPISGHRSVSWYQQTPGQGLQFLFEYFSETQRNKGNFPGRFSGRQFSNSRSEMNVSTLELGDSALYLCASSFGQGVAPLQTDTQYFGPGTRLTVL.

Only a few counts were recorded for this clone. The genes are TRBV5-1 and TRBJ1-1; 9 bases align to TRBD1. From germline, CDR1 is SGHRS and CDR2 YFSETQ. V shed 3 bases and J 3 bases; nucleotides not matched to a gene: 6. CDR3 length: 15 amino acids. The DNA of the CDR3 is TGCGCCAGCAGCTCGGGACAGGGATGGGACACTGAAGCTTTCTTT. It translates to CASSSGQGWDTEAFF.

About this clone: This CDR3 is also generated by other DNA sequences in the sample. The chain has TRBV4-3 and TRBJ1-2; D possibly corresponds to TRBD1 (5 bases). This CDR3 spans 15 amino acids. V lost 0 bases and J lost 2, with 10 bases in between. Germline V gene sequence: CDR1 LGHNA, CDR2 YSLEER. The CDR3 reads CASSQDLQGNYGYTF. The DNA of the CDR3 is TGCGCCAGCAGCCAAGATCTTCAGGGAAACTATGGCTACACCTTC.

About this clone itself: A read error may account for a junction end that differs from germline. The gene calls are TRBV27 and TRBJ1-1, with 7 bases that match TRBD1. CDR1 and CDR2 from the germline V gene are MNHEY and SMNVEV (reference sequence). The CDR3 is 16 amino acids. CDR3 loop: CASSPRAQGVNTEAFF. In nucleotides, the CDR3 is TGTGCCAGCAGTCCCAGGGCCCAGGGGGTGAATACTGAAGCTTTCTTT.

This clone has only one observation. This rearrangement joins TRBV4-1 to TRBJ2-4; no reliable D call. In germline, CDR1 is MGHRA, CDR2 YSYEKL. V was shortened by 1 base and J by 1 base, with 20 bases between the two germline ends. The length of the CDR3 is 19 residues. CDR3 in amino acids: CASSQGVQRVTGAKNIQYF. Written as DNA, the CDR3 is TGCGCCAGCAGCCAAGGGGTGCAACGGGTTACCGGGGCCAAAAACATTCAGTACTTC.

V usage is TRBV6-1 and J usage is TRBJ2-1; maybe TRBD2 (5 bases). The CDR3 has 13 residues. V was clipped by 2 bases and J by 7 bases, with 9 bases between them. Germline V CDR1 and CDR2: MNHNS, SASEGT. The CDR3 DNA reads TGTGCCAGCAGTGAAAGGAGCGGAAATGAGCAGTTCTTC. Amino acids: CASSERSGNEQFF.

The CDR3: CASSPDEQFF. The CDR3 nucleotides are TGTGCCAGCTCCCCTGATGAGCAGTTCTTC. The chain uses TRBV7-9 and TRBJ2-1; D gene ambiguous. The CDR3 consists of 10 residues. Germline V gives CDR1 SEHNR, CDR2 FQNEAQ (reference sequence). Deletions cut 8 bases from V and 8 bases from J, with 7 bases between.

Here the CDR3 reads CASSQGHLLDSPLHF. CDR3 sequence (DNA): TGCGCCAGCAGTCAGGGGCATCTCCTTGATTCACCCCTCCACTTT. J is TRBJ1-6 and V is TRBV5-1, with D perhaps matching TRBD1 (6 bases). The CDR3 length is 15 residues. Per the germline V gene, CDR1 is SGHRS and CDR2 is YFSETQ. The ends were cut back, 5 bases at V and 8 bases at J, with 17 bases in the middle.

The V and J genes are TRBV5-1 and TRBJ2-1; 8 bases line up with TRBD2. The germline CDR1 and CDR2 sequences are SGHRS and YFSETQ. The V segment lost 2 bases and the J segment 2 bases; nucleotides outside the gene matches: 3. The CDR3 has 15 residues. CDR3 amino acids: CASSFRLAPYNEQFF. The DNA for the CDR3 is TGCGCCAGCAGCTTCCGACTAGCGCCCTACAATGAGCAGTTCTTC.

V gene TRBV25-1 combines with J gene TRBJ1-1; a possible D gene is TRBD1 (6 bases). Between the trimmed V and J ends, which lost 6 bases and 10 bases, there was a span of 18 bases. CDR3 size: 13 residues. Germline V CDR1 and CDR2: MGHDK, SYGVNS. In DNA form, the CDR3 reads TGTGCCAGCAGCCCTCCAGGGGCTTCTCCAGCTTTCTTT. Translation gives CASSPPGASPAFF.

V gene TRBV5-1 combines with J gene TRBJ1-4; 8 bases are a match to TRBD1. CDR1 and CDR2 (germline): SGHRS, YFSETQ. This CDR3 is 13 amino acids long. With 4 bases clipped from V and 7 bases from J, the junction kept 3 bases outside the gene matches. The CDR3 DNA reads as TGCGCCAGCAGCCAGGGGGCTGGTGAAAAACTGTTTTTT. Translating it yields CASSQGAGEKLFF.

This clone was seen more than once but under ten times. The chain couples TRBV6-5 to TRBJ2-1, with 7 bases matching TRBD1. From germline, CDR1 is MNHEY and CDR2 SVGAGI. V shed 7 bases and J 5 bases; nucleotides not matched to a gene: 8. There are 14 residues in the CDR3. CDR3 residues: CASNRQGRDNEQFF. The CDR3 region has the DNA TGTGCCAGCAATAGACAGGGAAGAGACAATGAGCAGTTCTTC.

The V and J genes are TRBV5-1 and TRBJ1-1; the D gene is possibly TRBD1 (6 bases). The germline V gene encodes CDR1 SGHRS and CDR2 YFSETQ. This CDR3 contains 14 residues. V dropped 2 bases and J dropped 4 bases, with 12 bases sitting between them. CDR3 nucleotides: TGCGCCAGCAGCTTAAGGGGGGGGGCCACTGAAGCTTTCTTT. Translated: CASSLRGGATEAFF.

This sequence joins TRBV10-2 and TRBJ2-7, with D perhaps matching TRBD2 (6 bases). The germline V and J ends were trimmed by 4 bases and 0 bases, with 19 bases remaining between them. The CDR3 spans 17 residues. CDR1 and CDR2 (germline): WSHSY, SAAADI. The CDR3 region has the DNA TGCGCCAGCAGTGCAAGGAGTGCAGCGGGTATCTCCTACGAGCAGTACTTC. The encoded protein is CASSARSAAGISYEQYF.

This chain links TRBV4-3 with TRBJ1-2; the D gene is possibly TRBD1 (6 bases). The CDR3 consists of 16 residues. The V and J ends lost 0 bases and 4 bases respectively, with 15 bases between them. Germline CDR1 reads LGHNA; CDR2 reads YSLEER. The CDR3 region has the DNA TGCGCCAGCAGCCAAGATCTCGCCAGGGGAACCTATGGCTACACCTTC. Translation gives CASSQDLARGTYGYTF.

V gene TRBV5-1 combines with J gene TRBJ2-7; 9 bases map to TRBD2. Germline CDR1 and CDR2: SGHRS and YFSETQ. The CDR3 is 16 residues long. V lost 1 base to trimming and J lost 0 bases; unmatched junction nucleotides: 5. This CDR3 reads CASSLRLAGTSYEQYF. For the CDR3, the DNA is TGCGCCAGCAGCTTGCGGCTAGCGGGGACCTCCTACGAGCAGTACTTC.

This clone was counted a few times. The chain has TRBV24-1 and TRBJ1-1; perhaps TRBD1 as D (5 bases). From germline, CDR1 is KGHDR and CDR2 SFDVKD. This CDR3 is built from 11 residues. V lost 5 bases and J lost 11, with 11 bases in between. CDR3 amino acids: CATSAQGNAFF. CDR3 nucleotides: TGTGCCACCAGTGCTCAGGGAAACGCTTTCTTT.

CDR3 sequence (DNA): TGCGCCAGCAGCCCCCCCACACCGAACACCGGGGAGCTGTTTTTT. Translated: CASSPPTPNTGELFF. V gene TRBV5-1 combines with J gene TRBJ2-2; D is unresolved. V was shortened by 4 bases and J by 0 bases, with 10 bases between the two germline ends. This CDR3 contains 15 residues. Germline V CDR1 and CDR2: SGHRS, YFSETQ.

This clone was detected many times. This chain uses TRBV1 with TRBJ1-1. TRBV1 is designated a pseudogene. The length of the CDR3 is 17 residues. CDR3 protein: CTSSQDLVIGSNTEAFF. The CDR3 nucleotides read TGCACCAGCAGCCAAGATCTAGTGATAGGATCGAACACTGAAGCTTTCTTT.

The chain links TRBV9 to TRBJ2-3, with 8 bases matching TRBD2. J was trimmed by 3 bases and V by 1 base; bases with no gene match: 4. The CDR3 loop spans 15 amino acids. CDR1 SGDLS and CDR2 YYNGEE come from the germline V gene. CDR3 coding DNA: TGTGCCAGCAGCGTACGGGTAGCGGGAACAGATACGCAGTATTTT. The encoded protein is CASSVRVAGTDTQYF.